Each of the 10 T cell receptor beta chains below was sequenced from the same sample in a study of PD-L1 blockade in urothelial cancer. Produced via immunoSEQ multiplex PCR; TCRdb's table is partial and in-frame only. The sample shows about 88,000 clones, 90% of them seen only once. The specimen was PBMCs, collected around atezolizumab (anti-PD-L1) treatment. The receptors derive from a man in his fifties or sixties with urothelial cancer.

This clone has just a few counts. This chain uses TRBV7-2 with TRBJ1-2, with TRBD1 identical over 12 bases. Trimming at V came to 1 base and at J to 11 bases, leaving 11 bases not matched to a gene. The germline V gene encodes CDR1 SGHTA and CDR2 FQGNSA. This CDR3 region has 16 residues. The CDR3 nucleotides read TGTGCCAGCAGCTTAGGTCCCCCGGGACAGGGGGCTTCGTACACCTTC. The encoded protein is CASSLGPPGQGASYTF.

The table lists this clone with a count of one. J is TRBJ2-3 and V is TRBV7-9; TRBD2 matches 8 bases. CDR3 size: 17 residues. Looked up from germline, CDR1 is SEHNR and CDR2 is FQNEAQ (reference sequence). Trimming removed 1 base from V and 3 bases from J; junction bases left unmatched: 9. The CDR3 loop reads CASSLGSSGARTDTQYF. CDR3 DNA sequence: TGTGCCAGCAGCTTAGGGAGTAGCGGGGCCCGGACAGATACGCAGTATTTT.

The J gene is TRBJ2-5, the V gene TRBV5-4, with D maybe TRBD2 (7 bases). Trimming removed 0 bases at V and 5 bases at J, with 17 bases between. The CDR3 runs to 16 residues. Per germline, CDR1 SGHNT and CDR2 YYREEE (reference sequence). CDR3 DNA: TGTGCCAGCAGCTTGGAGGGGGGGCGTCCTGGGGAGACCCAGTACTTC. It yields the protein CASSLEGGRPGETQYF.

The chain joins TRBV2 to TRBJ2-5, with 7 positions matching TRBD1. This CDR3 has 13 residues. CDR1 and CDR2 from the germline V gene are SNHLY and FYNNEI. The J segment lost 4 bases and the V segment lost 7 bases, leaving 6 bases of the junction unmatched. The CDR3 loop reads CASKSPGGETQYF. DNA for the CDR3: TGTGCCAGCAAATCCCCAGGGGGAGAGACCCAGTACTTC.

The chain carries TRBV5-6 and TRBJ2-7; 10 nucleotides agree with TRBD2. This CDR3 spans 14 amino acids. Germline CDR1 is SGHDT and CDR2 is YYEEEE. Trimming cost V 1 base and J 3 bases; bases outside gene matches: 1. The chain's CDR3 is CASSLPSGGYEQYF. The CDR3 DNA is TGTGCCAGCAGCTTGCCTAGCGGGGGCTACGAGCAGTACTTC. Full variable domain (rest looked up from reference TRBV5-6 and TRBJ2-7): DAGVTQSPTHLIKTRGQQVTLRCSPKSGHDTVSWYQQALGQGPQFIFQYYEEEERQRGNFPDRFSGHQFPNYSSELNVNALLLGDSALYLCASSLPSGGYEQYFGPGTRLTVT.

The chain joins TRBV6-5 to TRBJ1-2, with D unresolved. The germline CDR1 and CDR2 sequences are MNHEY and SVGAGI. The CDR3 consists of 14 residues. The germline V and J ends were trimmed by 2 bases and 8 bases, with 15 bases remaining between them. CDR3 region: CASSYDGPRGGYTF. The DNA of the CDR3 is TGTGCCAGCAGTTACGACGGGCCCCGAGGGGGCTACACCTTC.

J is TRBJ1-4 and V is TRBV9; D call uncertain. The CDR3 is made up of 16 amino acids. Trimming took 4 bases from V and 3 from J, leaving 16 bases between them. In germline, CDR1 is SGDLS, CDR2 YYNGEE. The CDR3 here is CASSPTPGGSNEKLFF. In DNA, the CDR3 is TGTGCCAGCAGCCCGACTCCAGGCGGGTCTAATGAAAAACTGTTTTTT.

This clone is a singleton in its sample. The chain combines TRBV18 with TRBJ2-1; the D gene is possibly TRBD2 (6 bases). Between the trimmed V and J ends, which lost 3 bases and 2 bases, there was a span of 17 bases. This CDR3 is built from 17 residues. Germline V lookup: CDR1 KGHSH, CDR2 LQKENI. This chain's CDR3 is CASSPAGTPSAYNEQFF. CDR3 DNA sequence: TGTGCCAGCTCACCTGCGGGAACCCCCTCCGCCTACAATGAGCAGTTCTTC.

Remarks on this clone: This sample also contains other DNA sequences that code for the same CDR3. CDR3 nucleotide sequence: TGCGCCAGCAGCTTGGGAGCGGGGGGTTCCTACGAGCAGTACTTC. As protein: CASSLGAGGSYEQYF. This chain uses TRBV5-1 with TRBJ2-7, with 9 bases aligning to TRBD2. Germline-derived CDR1 and CDR2 are SGHRS and YFSETQ. The V and J ends lost 0 bases and 1 base, in that order; junction bases with no gene match: 2. The CDR3 is 15 amino acids. The full variable domain, its missing parts supplied by reference TRBV5-1 and TRBJ2-7, is KAGVTQTPRYLIKTRGQQVTLSCSPISGHRSVSWYQQTPGQGLQFLFEYFSETQRNKGNFPGRFSGRQFSNSRSEMNVSTLELGDSALYLCASSLGAGGSYEQYFGPGTRLTVT.

This rearrangement joins TRBV4-2 to TRBJ1-6; TRBD1 agrees at 7 bases. The CDR3 has 13 amino acids. CDR1 and CDR2 (germline): LGHNA, YNFKEQ. The J segment lost 8 bases and the V segment lost 4 bases, leaving 2 bases of the junction unmatched. The CDR3 DNA follows: TGTGCCAGCAGCCCCAGGGGGTATTCACCCCTCCACTTT. Its protein is CASSPRGYSPLHF.